This T cell receptor (beta chain) stems from a study of blood T cell repertoires in COVID-19. Trimming removed 1 base at V and 4 bases at J, with 17 bases between. Germline assignment: CDR1 MGHRA and CDR2 YSYEKL. The CDR3 length is 17 residues. The authors' processing: The assay estimated nucleated cells by amplifying reference gene primers. Repertoires were generated with immunoSEQ multiplex PCR, while TCRdb's copy carries only in-frame clones and drops some. The V and J calls and clone size are taken from that table; D and trimming were inferred from the DNA. The data hold over 100,000 clones, with roughly 86% observed a single time.

This chain joins TRBV4-1 and TRBJ1-3, with a possible D match to TRBD1 (5 bases). The receptor was isolated from a man in his forties or fifties with active or convalescent COVID-19. Sequenced material: peripheral blood. The CDR3 nucleotides are TGCGCCAGCAGCCAAGGCCAGGGCCTCCTTCCAGGAAACACCATATATTTT. Translating gives CASSQGQGLLPGNTIYF.